The 6 T cell receptor beta chains in this list originate from one sample, sequenced in a study of OX40 agonist ivuxolimab in advanced cancers. Repertoires were generated with immunoSEQ multiplex PCR, while TCRdb's copy carries only in-frame clones and drops some. The sample consists of 55,000 to 70,000 clones, roughly 80% of them appearing once. Sequencing used CD4+ or CD8+ T cells sorted from blood, obtained in a trial of the OX40 agonist ivuxolimab. The receptors stem from an adult with an advanced solid tumor such as melanoma, head and neck, liver or kidney cancer.

J is TRBJ1-2 and V is TRBV7-8, with D maybe TRBD1 (5 bases). Germline V gene sequence: CDR1 SGHVS, CDR2 FQNEAQ. The CDR3 has 15 amino acids. With 5 bases removed from V and 1 base from J, the gap between germline ends came to 14 bases. DNA of the CDR3: TGTGCCAGCAGCGGAACCAGGGCTGATAACTATGGCTACACCTTC. It encodes CASSGTRADNYGYTF.

The chain combines TRBV7-8 with TRBJ2-2; 7 positions agree with TRBD1. Germline loops: CDR1 SGHVS, CDR2 FQNEAQ. The CDR3 runs to 14 residues. V shed 3 bases and J 4 bases; nucleotides not matched to a gene: 2. The CDR3 region is CASSFDRVTGELFF. The CDR3 region has the DNA TGTGCCAGCAGCTTTGACAGGGTCACCGGGGAGCTGTTTTTT.

The chain carries TRBV20-1 and TRBJ2-7; D not certain. V lost 1 base, J lost 7 bases, and 5 bases lay in between. Germline CDR1 and CDR2: DFQATT and SNEGSKA (reference sequence). This CDR3 has 10 amino acids. CDR3 amino acids: CSARAAEQYF. As DNA, the CDR3 is TGCAGTGCTAGAGCCGCGGAGCAGTACTTC.

This sequence joins TRBV30 and TRBJ2-3; D call uncertain. CDR1 is GTSNPN, CDR2 SVGIG, per germline (reference sequence). The ends were cut back, 3 bases at V and 4 bases at J, with 11 bases in the middle. CDR3 size: 13 residues. CDR3 amino acids: CAWSGAGPDTQYF. In DNA, the CDR3 is TGTGCCTGGAGCGGCGCCGGGCCAGATACGCAGTATTTT.

The chain is built from TRBV4-1 and TRBJ2-3; 11 bases are shared with TRBD2. J gave up 9 bases and V 1 base, and 9 bases lay outside the gene matches. CDR3 size: 16 residues. The germline V gene has CDR1 MGHRA and CDR2 YSYEKL. CDR3 nucleotides: TGCGCCAGCAGCCAAGTGCTAGCGGGGGGCATGGGGACGCAGTATTTT. This codes for CASSQVLAGGMGTQYF.

This clone has just one count. The genes are TRBV7-9 and TRBJ2-7, with D tentatively TRBD2 (6 bases). The V and J ends lost 4 bases and 2 bases respectively, with 15 bases between them. The V gene's germline CDR1 is SEHNR and CDR2 FQNEAQ (reference sequence). The CDR3 runs to 15 residues. The CDR3 coding sequence is TGTGCCAGCAGCTCGCGGGGTTTGTCGACCTACGAGCAGTACGTC. It encodes CASSSRGLSTYEQYV.